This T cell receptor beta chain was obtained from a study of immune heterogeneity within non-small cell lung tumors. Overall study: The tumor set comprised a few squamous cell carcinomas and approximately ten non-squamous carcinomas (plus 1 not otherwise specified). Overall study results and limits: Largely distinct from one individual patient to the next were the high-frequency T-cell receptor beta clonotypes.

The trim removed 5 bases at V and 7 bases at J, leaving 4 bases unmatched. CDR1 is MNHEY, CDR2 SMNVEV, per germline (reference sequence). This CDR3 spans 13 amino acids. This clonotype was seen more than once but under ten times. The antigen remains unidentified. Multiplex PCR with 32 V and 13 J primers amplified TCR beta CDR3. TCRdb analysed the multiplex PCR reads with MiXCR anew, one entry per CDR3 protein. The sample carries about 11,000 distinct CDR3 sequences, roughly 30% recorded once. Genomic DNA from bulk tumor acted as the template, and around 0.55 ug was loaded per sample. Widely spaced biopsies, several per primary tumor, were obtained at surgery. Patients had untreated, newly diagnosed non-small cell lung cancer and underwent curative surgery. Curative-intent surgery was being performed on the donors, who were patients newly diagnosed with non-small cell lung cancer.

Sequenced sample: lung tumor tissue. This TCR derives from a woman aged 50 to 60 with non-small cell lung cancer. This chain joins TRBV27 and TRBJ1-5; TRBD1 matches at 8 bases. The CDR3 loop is CASSGDRGQPQHF. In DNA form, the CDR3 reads TGTGCCAGCAGTGGAGACAGGGGACAGCCCCAGCATTTT.